The following is a T cell receptor beta chain sequence with its context. The CDR3 has 16 residues. CDR1 is LGHDT, CDR2 YNNKEL, per germline (reference sequence). Germline trimming cut 1 base from V and 0 bases from J; bases unmatched to any gene: 5. The sample is drawn from a study of identical twins. Via MiXCR, TCRdb re-called the 5' RACE reads, giving one row per CDR3 protein. The sample holds 1.5 million or so distinct CDR3 sequences, about 30% seen once. The rearrangement uses TRBV3-1 and TRBJ1-2; 7 bases map to TRBD1. The clonotype was recovered from a newborn girl in good health. The specimen was cord blood. The CDR3 spells CASSQGKGAANYGYTF. CDR3 DNA: TGTGCCAGCAGCCAAGGAAAGGGGGCAGCTAACTATGGCTACACCTTC.